Listed here are 20 T cell receptor beta chains from one sample, sequenced in a study of blood T cell repertoires in COVID-19. Clones were read by immunoSEQ multiplex PCR, and TCRdb kept only the in-frame ones, dropping some. The sample contains 300,000 to 400,000 clones, roughly 85% of which appear only once. Sequencing input: peripheral blood. The source of these receptors is a human donor in a cohort sampled during active COVID-19.

The chain employs TRBV14 and TRBJ2-7; 9 bases are shared with TRBD1. The CDR3 contains 17 residues. V trimming: 4 bases; J trimming: 1 base; junction bases outside the gene matches: 11. Per the germline V gene, CDR1 is SGHDN and CDR2 is FVKESK. CDR3 protein: CASSRLRGTGNSYEQYF. Here the CDR3 DNA reads TGTGCCAGCAGCCGCCTTCGAGGGACAGGGAATTCCTACGAGCAGTACTTC.

This sequence joins TRBV29-1 and TRBJ1-4; D is ambiguous. V was pared by 2 bases and J by 7 bases, with 5 bases between. Germline CDR1 reads SQVTM; CDR2 reads ANQGSEA. The CDR3 is 11 amino acids. The CDR3, as DNA: TGCAGCGTTGAATTAGCTGAAAAACTGTTTTTT. Its translation is CSVELAEKLFF.

V gene TRBV19 combines with J gene TRBJ1-2; D is uncertain. Trimming took off 7 bases at V and 8 bases at J, with 14 bases between the two ends. The length of the CDR3 is 12 residues. Per the germline V gene, CDR1 is LNHDA and CDR2 is SQIVND (reference sequence). Here the CDR3 reads CASTQVRKGYTF. CDR3 nucleotides: TGTGCCAGTACCCAAGTCAGAAAGGGCTACACCTTC.

The sample holds one count of this clone. V usage is TRBV5-6 and J usage is TRBJ1-5; perhaps TRBD1 as D (6 bases). The CDR3 has 16 amino acids. In germline, CDR1 is SGHDT, CDR2 YYEEEE. Trimming shortened V by 2 bases and J by 4 bases, and 16 bases separated the two germline ends. As DNA, the CDR3 is TGTGCCAGCAGCTTAAGGGCCACAGGGCGAAATCAGCCCCAGCATTTT. This gives the protein CASSLRATGRNQPQHF.

The chain uses TRBV4-2 and TRBJ2-2; TRBD2 agrees at 8 bases. CDR3 length: 15 residues. From germline, CDR1 is LGHNA and CDR2 YNFKEQ. The ends lost 3 bases at V and 5 bases at J; junction bases unmatched: 5. The CDR3 loop reads CASSQTGGHTGELFF. In nucleotides, the CDR3 is TGTGCCAGCAGCCAGACGGGGGGGCATACCGGGGAGCTGTTTTTT.

The chain recombines TRBV6-5 with TRBJ2-1; TRBD2 matches 12 bases. Germline V gene sequence: CDR1 MNHEY, CDR2 SVGAGI. J lost 8 bases, V lost 5 bases, and 7 bases had no gene match. CDR3 length equals 15 residues. The CDR3 here is CASSKLAGGPDEQFF. CDR3 DNA sequence: TGTGCCAGCAGTAAACTAGCGGGGGGCCCGGATGAGCAGTTCTTC.

The chain uses TRBV9 and TRBJ1-1, with D possibly TRBD1 on 5 matching bases. From germline, CDR1 is SGDLS and CDR2 YYNGEE. This CDR3 is built from 15 residues. Trimming removed 4 bases at V and 7 bases at J, with 20 bases between. CDR3 loop: CASSLTPGQHHEAFF. Here the CDR3 DNA reads TGTGCCAGCAGCCTAACCCCTGGACAACATCATGAAGCTTTCTTT.

This clone was picked up one time. In DNA, the CDR3 is TGTGCCAGCAGGGCCACAGATAACTATGGCTACACCTTC. Protein product: CASRATDNYGYTF. The chain carries TRBV28 and TRBJ1-2; D remains ambiguous. The CDR3 consists of 13 residues. Trimming took off 6 bases at V and 1 base at J, with 9 bases between the two ends. Germline V gives CDR1 MDHEN, CDR2 SYDVKM.

The chain recombines TRBV2 with TRBJ1-6, with D unclear. The CDR3 runs 14 residues. The V gene lost 4 bases and the J gene lost 9 bases, with 13 bases spanning the gap. Germline V gene sequence: CDR1 SNHLY, CDR2 FYNNEI. In nucleotides, the CDR3 is TGTGCCAGCAGTGGTGCTCCAACTTCTTCACCCCTCCACTTT. Translating gives CASSGAPTSSPLHF.

This chain joins TRBV27 and TRBJ2-7; D unresolved. The germline CDR1 and CDR2 sequences are MNHEY and SMNVEV (reference sequence). The CDR3 has 14 amino acids. V lost 6 bases, J lost 5 bases, and 17 bases lay in between. The chain's CDR3 is CASSPSNLSDEQYF. The CDR3 DNA reads as TGTGCCAGCAGCCCCTCTAACCTTTCTGACGAGCAGTACTTC.

This chain uses TRBV24-1 with TRBJ2-3, with D perhaps TRBD2 (7 bases). V was cut by 0 bases and J by 1 base, with 13 bases left in between. From germline, CDR1 is KGHDR and CDR2 SFDVKD. The CDR3 spans 17 residues. This CDR3 is CATSDLGGGGRTDTQYF. The CDR3 DNA is TGTGCCACCAGTGATTTGGGGGGAGGGGGGCGCACAGATACGCAGTATTTT.

V and J are TRBV27 and TRBJ1-2, with TRBD1 as a possible D gene (5 bases). The CDR3 has 17 residues. Germline assignment: CDR1 MNHEY and CDR2 SMNVEV (reference sequence). Trimming removed 6 bases at V and 8 bases at J, with 28 bases between. CDR3 amino acids: CASRKFELRGLEEGYTF. Here the CDR3 DNA reads TGTGCCAGCAGAAAGTTTGAGTTAAGGGGCTTAGAGGAAGGCTACACCTTC.

The chain has TRBV6-6 and TRBJ1-1; 10 bases line up with TRBD1. CDR3 length equals 16 residues. Germline-derived CDR1 and CDR2 are MNHNY and SVGAGI (reference sequence). J was trimmed by 7 bases and V by 5 bases; bases with no gene match: 13. CDR3 nucleotides: TGTGCCAGCAGTGCCCGGGACAGGGGACGGGGGAATGAAGCTTTCTTT. Protein: CASSARDRGRGNEAFF.

V is TRBV6-5 and J is TRBJ1-2; D possibly corresponds to TRBD1 (5 bases). The V gene lost 7 bases and the J gene lost 4 bases, with 16 bases spanning the gap. This CDR3 region has 14 residues. Germline lookup yields CDR1 MNHEY and CDR2 SVGAGI. Here the CDR3 DNA reads TGTGCCAGCAAGGGGAGTGGAGGGTCCTATGGCTACACCTTC. This translates into CASKGSGGSYGYTF.

The V call is TRBV6-1, the J call TRBJ1-4; TRBD1 aligns across 12 bases. Germline CDR1 MNHNS, CDR2 SASEGT. V lost 3 bases, J lost 7 bases, and 9 bases stayed unmatched. The CDR3 runs to 17 residues. Written as DNA, the CDR3 is TGTGCCAGCAGTGATTTTTGGGGACAGGGGGCGGTTGAAAAACTGTTTTTT. Residues: CASSDFWGQGAVEKLFF.

The chain recombines TRBV7-9 with TRBJ2-7, with 11 bases that match TRBD1. The V segment lost 5 bases and the J segment 3 bases; nucleotides outside the gene matches: 9. Germline CDR1 SEHNR, CDR2 FQNEAQ (reference sequence). The length of the CDR3 is 16 residues. The CDR3 spells CASSPKPGQGDYEQYF. The CDR3 DNA reads as TGTGCCAGCAGCCCCAAACCGGGACAGGGGGACTACGAGCAGTACTTC. Together with reference TRBV7-9 and TRBJ2-7, the CDR3 gives the full variable domain: DTGVSQNPRHKITKRGQNVTFRCDPISEHNRLYWYRQTLGQGPEFLTYFQNEAQLEKSRLLSDRFSAERPKGSFSTLEIQRTEQGDSAMYLCASSPKPGQGDYEQYFGPGTRLTVT.

This clone was observed a few times. This chain links TRBV2 with TRBJ2-7; TRBD1 agrees at 7 bases. Germline trimming cut 6 bases from V and 4 bases from J; bases unmatched to any gene: 6. This CDR3 has 13 amino acids. The germline V gene encodes CDR1 SNHLY and CDR2 FYNNEI. In nucleotides, the CDR3 is TGTGCCAGCAGCCCGGGACAGCTATACGAGCAGTACTTC. It codes for CASSPGQLYEQYF. Drawing the rest from reference TRBV2 and TRBJ2-7, the complete variable domain is EPEVTQTPSHQVTQMGQEVILRCVPISNHLYFYWYRQILGQKVEFLVSFYNNEISEKSEIFDDQFSVERPDGSNFTLKIRSTKLEDSAMYFCASSPGQLYEQYFGPGTRLTVT.

This chain connects TRBV24-1 to TRBJ1-4; D possibly corresponds to TRBD1 (5 bases). Trimming took 6 bases from V and 8 from J, leaving 9 bases between them. The CDR3 runs 12 residues. Germline assignment: CDR1 KGHDR and CDR2 SFDVKD. The CDR3 region is CATSTGEEKLFF. In nucleotides, the CDR3 is TGTGCCACCAGTACGGGGGAGGAAAAACTGTTTTTT.

The V call is TRBV7-6, the J call TRBJ2-7, with D possibly matching TRBD2 (7 bases). Germline CDR1 is SGHVS and CDR2 is FNYEAQ. V was shortened by 5 bases and J by 1 base, with 15 bases between the two germline ends. The length of the CDR3 is 15 residues. CDR3 protein: CASSPRGGSSYEQYF. The CDR3 bases are TGTGCCAGCAGCCCTAGGGGGGGCAGTTCCTACGAGCAGTACTTC.

The chain combines TRBV9 with TRBJ2-4, with 8 bases aligning to TRBD2. Germline values: CDR1 SGDLS, CDR2 YYNGEE. The CDR3 runs to 15 residues. Trimming at V came to 3 bases and at J to 4 bases, leaving 6 bases not matched to a gene. CDR3 DNA: TGTGCCAGCAGCGGCGGGGGGTTAGGGAAAAACATTCAGTACTTC. Protein: CASSGGGLGKNIQYF.